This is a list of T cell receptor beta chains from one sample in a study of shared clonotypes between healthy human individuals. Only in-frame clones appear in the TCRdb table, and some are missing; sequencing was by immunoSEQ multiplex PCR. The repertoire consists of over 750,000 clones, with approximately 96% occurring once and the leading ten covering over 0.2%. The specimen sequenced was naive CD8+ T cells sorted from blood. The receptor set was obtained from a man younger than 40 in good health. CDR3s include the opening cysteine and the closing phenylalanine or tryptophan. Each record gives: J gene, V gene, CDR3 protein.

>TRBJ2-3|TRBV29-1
CSVEGPGSPKDPDTQYF
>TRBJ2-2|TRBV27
CASSAGLGGGELFF
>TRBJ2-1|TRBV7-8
CASSLSRNEQFF
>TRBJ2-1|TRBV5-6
CASSSGNEQFF
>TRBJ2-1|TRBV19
CASSLGGGGEQFF
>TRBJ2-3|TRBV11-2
CASSLVSGATDTQYF
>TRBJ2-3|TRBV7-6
CASRLLAGEEGSTDTQYF
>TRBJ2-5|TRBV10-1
CASKLNTLTSGRSEGETQYF
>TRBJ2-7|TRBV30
CAWSVDPSKSSYEQYF
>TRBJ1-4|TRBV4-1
CASSPRGLGNEKLFF
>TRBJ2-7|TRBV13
CASSSGTVYEQYF
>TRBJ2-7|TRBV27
CASSRSGYEQYF
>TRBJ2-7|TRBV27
CASSSYRDFYEQYF
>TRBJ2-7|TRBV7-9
CASSHYGRGSYEQYF
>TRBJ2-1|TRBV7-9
CASIQGSYNEQFF
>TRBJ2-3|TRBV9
CASSVEGQVTDTQYF